The next 30 T cell receptor beta chains were all read from a single sample in a study of T cell responses to AZD1222 COVID-19 vaccine. Produced via immunoSEQ multiplex PCR; TCRdb's table is partial and in-frame only. The table lists 65,000 to 85,000 clones, roughly 88% of them singletons. This material consisted of peripheral blood, taken on day 0 of AZD1222 vaccination. These receptors were obtained from an adult in good health.

Written as DNA, the CDR3 is TGCGCCAGCAGCAAGGGACAGGGGGGGAATCAGCCCCAGCATTTT. Its translation is CASSKGQGGNQPQHF. The chain combines TRBV5-1 with TRBJ1-5, with 11 nucleotides matching TRBD1. Germline values: CDR1 SGHRS, CDR2 YFSETQ. The CDR3 is 15 residues long. The V segment lost 4 bases and the J segment 4 bases; nucleotides outside the gene matches: 4.

The rearrangement links TRBV9 to TRBJ1-3; 7 bases fit TRBD1. Germline CDR1 reads SGDLS; CDR2 reads YYNGEE. The J segment lost 3 bases and the V segment lost 0 bases, leaving 3 bases of the junction unmatched. The CDR3 totals 15 residues. This CDR3 reads CASSVGQGVGNTIYF. As DNA, the CDR3 is TGTGCCAGCAGCGTAGGACAGGGAGTTGGAAACACCATATATTTT.

The chain employs TRBV24-1 and TRBJ2-1; no definite D call. Trimming left V 7 bases short and J 0 bases short, with 6 bases between. Germline assignment: CDR1 KGHDR and CDR2 SFDVKD. CDR3 size: 13 residues. CDR3 sequence (DNA): TGTGCCACCAGCACTCCCTCCTACAATGAGCAGTTCTTC. Its protein is CATSTPSYNEQFF.

This sequence joins TRBV5-5 and TRBJ1-3; D ambiguous. Trimming removed 0 bases at V and 4 bases at J, with 11 bases between. The CDR3 runs 15 residues. The germline gives CDR1 SGHKS, CDR2 YYEKEE (reference sequence). The CDR3 bases are TGTGCCAGCAGCTTGGGTTTTGGGCGGGGAAACACCATATATTTT. It encodes CASSLGFGRGNTIYF.

The chain uses TRBV4-1 and TRBJ2-2; 8 bases fit TRBD2. V dropped 1 base and J dropped 5; count of bases not matched to a gene: 6. Per germline, CDR1 MGHRA and CDR2 YSYEKL. The CDR3 runs to 16 residues. Here the CDR3 DNA reads TGCGCCAGCAGCCAAGTTCCCGGGGGGGCTACCGGGGAGCTGTTTTTT. It is translated as CASSQVPGGATGELFF.

The rearrangement uses TRBV28 and TRBJ1-5; 7 bases fit TRBD1. This CDR3 is 16 amino acids long. Germline CDR1 MDHEN, CDR2 SYDVKM. J was trimmed by 3 bases and V by 6 bases; bases with no gene match: 11. CDR3 nucleotides: TGTGCCAGCAGCCCCAGTAAGACAGGGCTCAATCAGCCCCAGCATTTT. Amino acids: CASSPSKTGLNQPQHF.

This chain joins TRBV7-9 and TRBJ2-1; D uncertain. This CDR3 spans 16 amino acids. V dropped 0 bases and J dropped 4 bases, with 13 bases sitting between them. Germline V lookup: CDR1 SEHNR, CDR2 FQNEAQ (reference sequence). CDR3 nucleotide sequence: TGTGCCAGCAGCTTAGCGCTATGGTCTTCTTACAATGAGCAGTTCTTC. This encodes CASSLALWSSYNEQFF.

This chain uses TRBV28 with TRBJ2-7, with TRBD2 matching 16 bases. The CDR3 loop spans 17 amino acids. From germline, CDR1 is MDHEN and CDR2 SYDVKM. V shed 1 base and J 6 bases; nucleotides not matched to a gene: 6. The CDR3 sequence: CASSLSGTSGGAREQYV. CDR3 DNA: TGTGCCAGCAGTTTATCGGGGACTAGCGGGGGGGCCCGCGAGCAGTACGTC.

This clone is a singleton in its sample. CDR3 loop: CASTRGGPEKLFF. CDR3 in DNA: TGTGCCAGCACAAGAGGGGGGCCTGAAAAACTGTTTTTT. The chain links TRBV12-3 or TRBV12-4 to TRBJ1-4; the D gene is possibly TRBD1 (6 bases). This CDR3 spans 13 amino acids. V shed 7 bases and J shed 7 bases, with 13 bases lying between them.

The chain uses TRBV30 and TRBJ1-2; TRBD1 aligns across 8 bases. The CDR3 length is 14 residues. CDR1 is GTSNPN and CDR2 is SVGIG in the germline V gene (reference sequence). V was clipped by 0 bases and J by 8 bases; unmatched bases: 8. The CDR3 DNA follows: TGTGCCTGGAGTGTAGGGGCAGGGGGCTCCGGCTACACCTTC. Translated, it gives CAWSVGAGGSGYTF.

This clone was recorded a few times. This chain connects TRBV4-1 to TRBJ2-5; 11 nucleotides match TRBD2. The CDR3 runs 16 residues. With V trimmed by 4 bases and J by 2 bases, 6 bases remained unmatched. The germline V gene encodes CDR1 MGHRA and CDR2 YSYEKL. CDR3 in amino acids: CASSLSGGAGQETQYF. CDR3 DNA sequence: TGCGCCAGCAGCCTTAGCGGGGGGGCCGGGCAAGAGACCCAGTACTTC.

The V call is TRBV7-8, the J call TRBJ2-1; possibly TRBD2 for D (7 bases). The V gene's germline CDR1 is SGHVS and CDR2 FQNEAQ. Trimming took off 5 bases at V and 1 base at J, with 18 bases between the two ends. This CDR3 contains 17 residues. The CDR3 nucleotides read TGTGCCAGCAGCCCACGGGGGGCGGGATTATCCTACAATGAGCAGTTCTTC. Translating gives CASSPRGAGLSYNEQFF.

This chain connects TRBV11-2 to TRBJ2-1, with a tentative D call TRBD2 (7 bases). With 0 bases removed from V and 4 bases from J, the gap between germline ends came to 13 bases. Germline V CDR1 and CDR2: SGHAT, FQNNGV. CDR3 size: 16 residues. The CDR3 here is CASSLDPRGAYNEQFF. The CDR3 DNA is TGTGCCAGCAGCTTAGATCCCCGGGGGGCTTACAATGAGCAGTTCTTC.

V is TRBV19 and J is TRBJ2-1, with TRBD1 matching over 11 bases. There are 13 residues in the CDR3. Germline trimming cut 11 bases from V and 6 bases from J; bases unmatched to any gene: 6. Germline values: CDR1 LNHDA, CDR2 SQIVND (reference sequence). The CDR3 spells CAGGQGGPNEQFF. The CDR3 region has the DNA TGTGCCGGGGGACAGGGGGGACCCAATGAGCAGTTCTTC.

This rearrangement joins TRBV4-1 to TRBJ2-7; 10 bases match TRBD2. The CDR3 is 19 residues long. CDR1 is MGHRA and CDR2 is YSYEKL in the germline V gene. With 2 bases clipped from V and 0 bases from J, the junction kept 13 bases outside the gene matches. CDR3 residues: CASSQKGTLAGDSSYEQYV. The DNA of the CDR3 is TGCGCCAGCAGCCAAAAAGGGACGCTAGCGGGGGATAGCTCCTACGAGCAGTACGTC.

This clone was detected only once. V and J are TRBV5-1 and TRBJ2-2, with TRBD1 identical over 8 bases. The CDR3 is 15 residues long. CDR1 is SGHRS and CDR2 is YFSETQ in the germline V gene. The ends lost 3 bases at V and 5 bases at J; junction bases unmatched: 6. CDR3 coding DNA: TGCGCCAGCAGCTGGACAGGGATAGGAACCGGGGAGCTGTTTTTT. It specifies CASSWTGIGTGELFF.

CDR3: CASSQGHRGHGYTF. The CDR3 DNA sequence: TGTGCCAGCAGCCAGGGACACCGAGGGCATGGCTACACCTTC. The rearrangement joins TRBV3-1 (or the pseudogene TRBV3-2) to TRBJ1-2, with D maybe TRBD1 (6 bases). The CDR3 totals 14 residues. V lost 3 bases and J 6 bases, leaving 14 bases between the germline ends. In germline, CDR1 is LGHDT, CDR2 YNNKEL (reference sequence).

This chain connects TRBV19 to TRBJ2-1; 10 bases agree with TRBD2. J was trimmed by 6 bases and V by 6 bases; bases with no gene match: 5. The CDR3 is made up of 14 amino acids. Germline assignment: CDR1 LNHDA and CDR2 SQIVND (reference sequence). CDR3 sequence reads: CASRSGRGVNEQFF. The CDR3, as DNA: TGTGCCAGTAGGAGCGGGAGGGGGGTCAATGAGCAGTTCTTC.

This clone was found once. The chain is built from TRBV30 and TRBJ1-6; D might be TRBD1 (6 bases). The CDR3 totals 15 residues. Germline V gene lookup returns CDR1 GTSNPN and CDR2 SVGIG (reference sequence). Trimming cost V 3 bases and J 9 bases, with 18 bases left between them. The CDR3 DNA is TGTGCCTGGAGGAAGGGGGACCCGCCGAGTTCACCCCTCCACTTT. It yields the protein CAWRKGDPPSSPLHF.

As concerns this clone: At the DNA level, this CDR3 is encoded by other sequences in the same sample as well. The genes are TRBV19 and TRBJ1-1; TRBD1 aligns across 7 bases. Germline values: CDR1 LNHDA, CDR2 SQIVND (reference sequence). The CDR3 spans 13 residues. The J segment lost 3 bases and the V segment lost 3 bases, leaving 1 base of the junction unmatched. CDR3: CASSIDRDTEAFF. DNA for the CDR3: TGTGCCAGTAGTATCGACAGGGACACTGAAGCTTTCTTT.

The chain uses TRBV6-4 and TRBJ1-2; D might be TRBD1 (6 bases). The CDR3 is 16 residues long. Trimming pared 2 bases from V and 5 bases from J, leaving 18 bases between. Per the germline V gene, CDR1 is MRHNA and CDR2 is SNTAGT. CDR3 residues: CASSDGNRAHPYGYTF. CDR3 in DNA: TGTGCCAGCAGTGACGGCAACAGGGCCCACCCTTATGGCTACACCTTC.

Here the CDR3 DNA reads TGTGCCAGCCAGCGGGAGGAGGGGATGGATGAGCAGTTCTTC. Residues: CASQREEGMDEQFF. This chain joins TRBV6-4 and TRBJ2-1, with 9 bases lining up with TRBD2. The CDR3 is 14 residues long. Per germline, CDR1 MRHNA and CDR2 SNTAGT. V lost 8 bases and J lost 8; bases outside the gene matches: 10.

V gene TRBV5-1 combines with J gene TRBJ2-7; tentative D call: TRBD2 (6 bases). Germline assignment: CDR1 SGHRS and CDR2 YFSETQ. The CDR3 is 12 residues long. V was cut by 4 bases and J by 3 bases, with 8 bases left in between. As DNA, the CDR3 is TGCGCCAGCAGCGCGGACTACTACGAGCAGTACTTC. Translated, it gives CASSADYYEQYF.

The CDR3 spells CASSQSSGRIGEQFF. The CDR3 DNA is TGTGCCAGCAGCCAGTCTAGCGGGAGAATTGGTGAGCAGTTCTTC. V and J are TRBV3-1 (or the pseudogene TRBV3-2) and TRBJ2-1; 10 nucleotides align to TRBD2. This CDR3 comprises 15 residues. The trim removed 3 bases at V and 9 bases at J, leaving 8 bases unmatched. Germline assignment: CDR1 LGHDT and CDR2 YNNKEL (reference sequence).

This clone appeared once. This chain uses TRBV2 with TRBJ2-5; D call uncertain. CDR3 length: 12 amino acids. V lost 10 bases and J 7 bases, leaving 16 bases between the germline ends. Germline-derived CDR1 and CDR2 are SNHLY and FYNNEI. Written as DNA, the CDR3 is TGTGCCACCGGTCTGGGGTCAGGGACCCAGTACTTC. Residues: CATGLGSGTQYF.

The J gene is TRBJ1-5, the V gene TRBV10-2; 9 positions match TRBD1. Trimming took 6 bases from V and 2 from J; bases not matched to a gene: 5. This CDR3 spans 15 amino acids. Germline CDR1 is WSHSY and CDR2 is SAAADI. The CDR3 reads CASRTTGGGNQPQHF. The CDR3 DNA reads TGCGCCAGCAGAACAACAGGGGGCGGCAATCAGCCCCAGCATTTT.

The chain combines TRBV7-8 with TRBJ2-7; TRBD2 matches 7 bases. The CDR3 consists of 15 residues. The germline V gene encodes CDR1 SGHVS and CDR2 FQNEAQ. V dropped 1 base and J dropped 0; count of bases not matched to a gene: 3. CDR3 in amino acids: CASSLGGGSSYEQYV. The DNA for the CDR3 is TGTGCCAGCAGCTTAGGCGGGGGTAGCTCCTACGAGCAGTACGTC.

In DNA, the CDR3 is TGTGCCAGCGGGGGGGGCCATGAAAAACTGTTTTTT. Translated: CASGGGHEKLFF. J is TRBJ1-4 and V is TRBV6-5; perhaps TRBD1 as D (6 bases). Trimming pared 8 bases from V and 6 bases from J, leaving 10 bases between. Germline V gene data show CDR1 as MNHEY and CDR2 as SVGAGI. This CDR3 is built from 12 residues.

This clone occurred a few times. The rearrangement uses TRBV5-1 and TRBJ2-7; 7 nucleotides agree with TRBD1. CDR3 size: 15 residues. The germline V gene has CDR1 SGHRS and CDR2 YFSETQ. V gave up 5 bases and J gave up 0 bases; unmatched junction bases: 8. The CDR3 DNA sequence: TGCGCCAGCAGAATTGCCGGGACAGACTCCTACGAGCAGTACTTC. This gives the protein CASRIAGTDSYEQYF.

The V gene is TRBV3-1 (or the pseudogene TRBV3-2), the J gene TRBJ2-3, with D possibly matching TRBD2 (6 bases). There are 14 residues in the CDR3. V was clipped by 4 bases and J by 11 bases, with 19 bases between them. Germline CDR1 reads LGHDT; CDR2 reads YNNKEL (reference sequence). This CDR3 is CASSRKVRGIGQYF. CDR3 nucleotides: TGTGCCAGCAGCCGCAAAGTACGGGGGATAGGGCAGTATTTT.